This T cell receptor (beta chain) was profiled in a study of early T cells in non-severe SARS-CoV-2 infection. Study details: Chains were unpaired, as sequencing was done on bulk RNA from unsorted whole blood.

Attached unique molecular identifiers marked individual cDNA molecules. TCRdb redid the calling of the 5' RACE reads with MiXCR, one entry per CDR3 protein. The profile shows roughly 66,000 distinct CDR3 sequences, roughly 9.1% of them singletons. This clonotype was recorded many times. V shed 3 bases and J 1 base; nucleotides not matched to a gene: 8. Germline loops: CDR1 DFQATT, CDR2 SNEGSKA (reference sequence). The CDR3 spans 16 residues. This chain uses TRBV20-1 with TRBJ2-7; 11 bases are shared with TRBD2. Sequenced sample: whole blood. The TCR was taken from an adult who was a healthcare worker with PCR-confirmed SARS-CoV-2 infection or an uninfected control (not recorded which). The CDR3 reads CSARYLAGGLSYEQYF. The CDR3 region has the DNA TGCAGTGCTAGGTATCTAGCGGGAGGACTGTCCTACGAGCAGTACTTC.